This is a list of T cell receptor beta chains from one sample in a study of OX40 agonist ivuxolimab in advanced cancers. Method: immunoSEQ multiplex PCR; TCRdb's copy keeps in-frame clones and lacks some. This table holds over 10,000 clones, about 68% found once. This specimen consisted of CD4+ or CD8+ T cells sorted from blood, obtained in a trial of the OX40 agonist ivuxolimab. These TCRs come from an adult with an advanced solid tumor such as melanoma, head and neck, liver or kidney cancer. The CDR3 runs from the conserved cysteine through the conserved F or W. Each record gives: D gene, clone size, V gene, CDR3 protein. A D gene is named only where the DNA matches it firmly. Clone size, where shown, is once, few, many, or a class for clones that have expanded.

d_gene: .; abundance: .; v_gene: TRBV6-6; CDR3aa: CASIRGLTYEQYF
d_gene: TRBD1; abundance: once; v_gene: TRBV2; CDR3aa: CASWTGGDDNEQFF
d_gene: .; abundance: .; v_gene: TRBV7-9; CDR3aa: CASSFTTTDTQYF
d_gene: .; abundance: .; v_gene: TRBV6-4; CDR3aa: CASSGGGGLGNEQFF
d_gene: TRBD2; abundance: .; v_gene: TRBV11-2; CDR3aa: CASILSPSGGETQYF
d_gene: TRBD1; abundance: once; v_gene: TRBV6-5; CDR3aa: CASLRDSYTDTQYF
d_gene: TRBD2; abundance: .; v_gene: TRBV11-1; CDR3aa: CASSMTSGGQETQYF
d_gene: .; abundance: .; v_gene: TRBV21-1; CDR3aa: CASSRRDRESPHEQYF
d_gene: TRBD1; abundance: .; v_gene: TRBV18; CDR3aa: CASSPLVSGQVYEQYF
d_gene: TRBD2; abundance: .; v_gene: TRBV9; CDR3aa: CASSPQAGGWYEQYF
d_gene: .; abundance: .; v_gene: TRBV28; CDR3aa: CASSHRSVAETQYF
d_gene: .; abundance: once; v_gene: TRBV2; CDR3aa: CASRTVGNSPLHF
d_gene: .; abundance: .; v_gene: TRBV7-8; CDR3aa: CASSPYGGELFF
d_gene: .; abundance: few; v_gene: TRBV5-5; CDR3aa: CASSAGFGNTEAFF
d_gene: .; abundance: .; v_gene: TRBV28; CDR3aa: CASSPYPGPGELYEQYF
d_gene: .; abundance: .; v_gene: TRBV28; CDR3aa: CASSGGLSYEQYF
d_gene: .; abundance: .; v_gene: TRBV4-3; CDR3aa: CASSQDITVDGYTF
d_gene: .; abundance: few; v_gene: TRBV21-1; CDR3aa: CASSKVKSSYNSPLHF
d_gene: .; abundance: few; v_gene: TRBV5-4; CDR3aa: CASSLLGVNNEQFF
d_gene: .; abundance: .; v_gene: TRBV2; CDR3aa: CASSETRYEQFF
d_gene: .; abundance: once; v_gene: TRBV30; CDR3aa: CAWSPGWRNGYTF
d_gene: TRBD2; abundance: .; v_gene: TRBV7-9; CDR3aa: CASSLAGRGTDTQYF
d_gene: .; abundance: .; v_gene: TRBV7-2; CDR3aa: CASSLPGHQQETQYF
d_gene: TRBD2; abundance: .; v_gene: TRBV28; CDR3aa: CASSLAGVLSDEQFF
d_gene: .; abundance: .; v_gene: TRBV14; CDR3aa: CASSPPTGVAVYSTDTQYF
d_gene: .; abundance: .; v_gene: TRBV6-1; CDR3aa: CASSEASGLTYEQYF
d_gene: TRBD2; abundance: once; v_gene: TRBV7-2; CDR3aa: CASSRPYSGGDTDTQYF
d_gene: TRBD1; abundance: .; v_gene: TRBV28; CDR3aa: CAVRQGSSYEQYF
d_gene: .; abundance: .; v_gene: TRBV28; CDR3aa: CASRGPGGGRNSPLHF
d_gene: TRBD1; abundance: .; v_gene: TRBV5-4; CDR3aa: CASSPDRVDHEQYF
d_gene: .; abundance: .; v_gene: TRBV5-4; CDR3aa: CASSQDGDNEQFF
d_gene: .; abundance: once; v_gene: TRBV11-2; CDR3aa: CASSLDRQGLYEQYF
d_gene: .; abundance: many; v_gene: TRBV7-8; CDR3aa: CASRAGSSYNEQFF
d_gene: .; abundance: .; v_gene: TRBV21-1; CDR3aa: CASSKGGQGAGANEKLFF
d_gene: .; abundance: .; v_gene: TRBV7-9; CDR3aa: CASSFPDGNNEQFF
d_gene: .; abundance: .; v_gene: TRBV27; CDR3aa: CASSLGLISYEQYF
d_gene: TRBD1; abundance: .; v_gene: TRBV19; CDR3aa: CASRDRVTYNSPLHF
d_gene: .; abundance: .; v_gene: TRBV9; CDR3aa: CASNADGYEQYF
d_gene: TRBD1; abundance: .; v_gene: TRBV12-5; CDR3aa: CASGLGTGHYNEQFF